These 12 T cell receptor beta chains originate from one sample sequenced in a study of read filtering for tumor transcriptome and immune sequencing. From 300 to 450 ng of RNA, a library with molecular barcoded alpha/delta and beta/gamma adaptors was made. TCRdb reprocessed the reads with MiXCR, giving one entry per CDR3 protein. The sample has about 90,000 distinct CDR3 sequences; around 12% are singletons. What was sequenced was a population of CD138-negative cells sorted from bone marrow. Receptors originate from a donor at least 40 years old with multiple myeloma.

This clonotype was observed many times. The genes are TRBV5-1 and TRBJ2-7; TRBD2 agrees at 14 bases. V shed 1 base, J shed 7 bases, and the junction held 4 bases outside the gene matches. The CDR3 spans 15 residues. The germline V gene has CDR1 SGHRS and CDR2 YFSETQ. CDR3 sequence: CASSLLTSGRAEQYF. DNA of the CDR3: TGCGCCAGCAGCTTGCTGACTAGCGGGAGGGCGGAGCAGTACTTC.

A note on this clonotype: This may arise from a read error, as a much more abundant clone is one base away. The chain carries TRBV29-1 and TRBJ2-1; 7 bases are shared with TRBD1. The V and J ends lost 4 bases and 12 bases, in that order; junction bases with no gene match: 3. The CDR3 is made up of 10 amino acids. Germline V gene sequence: CDR1 SQVTM, CDR2 ANQGSEA. CDR3 in DNA: TGCAGCGTTGGGACAGGAGGGCAGTTCTTC. Its translation: CSVGTGGQFF.

This clonotype has more than one count but fewer than ten. This chain uses TRBV20-1 with TRBJ2-5; no reliable D call. The ends were cut back, 4 bases at V and 1 base at J, with 7 bases in the middle. This CDR3 contains 12 residues. The germline CDR1 and CDR2 sequences are DFQATT and SNEGSKA (reference sequence). The CDR3 sequence is CSANYGQETQYF. DNA of the CDR3: TGCAGTGCTAACTACGGCCAAGAGACCCAGTACTTC.

Many counts were recorded for this clonotype. The chain links TRBV6-6 to TRBJ1-1; no clear D gene. The CDR3 has 14 residues. V was pared by 0 bases and J by 3 bases, with 8 bases between. Looked up from germline, CDR1 is MNHNY and CDR2 is SVGAGI (reference sequence). This CDR3 reads CASSYSRGDTEAFF. CDR3 DNA: TGTGCCAGCAGTTACTCGCGGGGTGACACTGAAGCTTTCTTT.

In its sample, this clonotype was seen a few times. This sequence may be a read error, since a much larger clone differs from it by one base. The rearrangement uses TRBV5-1 and TRBJ2-5; D uncertain. Germline CDR1 SGHRS, CDR2 YFSETQ. The length of the CDR3 is 13 residues. CDR3 amino acids: CASGLVAEETQYF. The CDR3, as DNA: TGCGCCAGCGGCTTGGTGGCAGAAGAGACCCAGTACTTC.

This clonotype was seen a few times. V is TRBV6-6 and J is TRBJ1-5; perhaps TRBD1 as D (6 bases). V was cut by 3 bases and J by 6 bases, with 9 bases left in between. The CDR3 extends over 13 amino acids. Looked up from germline, CDR1 is MNHNY and CDR2 is SVGAGI (reference sequence). The CDR3 DNA is TGTGCCAGCAGTTATGGGGACATTCAGCCCCAGCATTTT. Its translation: CASSYGDIQPQHF.

This clonotype was observed at least ten times. A much more abundant neighbour one base away suggests this may be a read error. The chain combines TRBV29-1 with TRBJ2-1; D is perhaps TRBD2 (5 bases). Germline V gene lookup returns CDR1 SQVTM and CDR2 ANQGSEA. This CDR3 has 12 amino acids. CDR3 sequence: CSVLGRNNGQFF. In DNA, the CDR3 is TGCAGCGTTTTAGGGAGAAACAATGGGCAGTTCTTC.

This clonotype has just a few counts. This rearrangement joins TRBV4-1 to TRBJ2-7; no firm D call. CDR1 is MGHRA, CDR2 YSYEKL, per germline. CDR3 length: 15 amino acids. V was shortened by 0 bases and J by 2 bases, with 11 bases between the two germline ends. CDR3 in amino acids: CASSQDRAITYEQYF. CDR3 bases: TGCGCCAGCAGCCAAGACCGGGCCATCACCTACGAGCAGTACTTC.

This clonotype occurred a few times. At one boundary the junction diverges from the germline segment, which might be a read error. The genes are TRBV5-1 and TRBJ1-1; D remains ambiguous. This CDR3 spans 13 amino acids. The germline gives CDR1 SGHRS, CDR2 YFSETQ. The CDR3 is CASSYSQNAEAFF. As DNA, the CDR3 is TGCGCCAGCAGCTATTCACAGAACGCTGAAGCTTTCTTT.

There are a few counts of this clonotype. The chain joins TRBV10-3 to TRBJ1-2; 8 nucleotides agree with TRBD1. Germline V gives CDR1 ENHRY, CDR2 SYGVKD. This CDR3 has 14 residues. The junction had 6 bases not matched to a gene; V was cut back by 7 bases and J by 2 bases. The CDR3 region has the DNA TGTGCCATCAAGACAGGACAGGGCAACTATGGCTACACCTTC. Amino acid sequence: CAIKTGQGNYGYTF.

For this clonotype: Just one base apart from a much larger clone, this may be a read error. The V gene is TRBV6-1, the J gene TRBJ2-7; D is possibly TRBD2 (6 bases). The ends were cut back, 5 bases at V and 5 bases at J, with 16 bases in the middle. The CDR3 runs 14 residues. In germline, CDR1 is MNHNS, CDR2 SASEGT. The CDR3 loop is CASSYGRTGDEQYF. As DNA, the CDR3 is TGTGCCAGCAGTTATGGGAGGACGGGGGACGAGCAGTACTTC.

The CDR3 DNA is TGTGCCAGCAGTTTAGTTCCCGGGACAGCACATAACTCTGAAGCTTTCTTT. Its protein product is CASSLVPGTAHNSEAFF. This rearrangement joins TRBV28 to TRBJ1-1; 7 nucleotides agree with TRBD1. The CDR3 length is 17 residues. Per the germline V gene, CDR1 is MDHEN and CDR2 is SYDVKM. After removal of 2 bases from V and 6 bases from J, the junction contained 15 bases not matched to a gene. Looking up the rest from reference TRBV28 and TRBJ1-1 gives the full variable domain: DVKVTQSSRYLVKRTGEKVFLECVQDMDHENMFWYRQDPGLGLRLIYFSYDVKMKEKGDIPEGYSVSREKKERFSLILESASTNQTSMYLCASSLVPGTAHNSEAFFGQGTRLTVV.